These 8 T cell receptor beta chains were sequenced from one sample in a study of PD-1 blockade in classical Hodgkin lymphoma. Each patient relapsed following autologous stem cell transplantation, and prior brentuximab vedotin exposure differed. TCRdb keeps only in-frame clones here, not all; method: immunoSEQ multiplex PCR. This table has over 15,000 clones, roughly 83% appearing once. The material sequenced was peripheral blood mononuclear cells (PBMCs), taken before the second cycle of nivolumab. Receptor source: a human donor with classical Hodgkin lymphoma.

Only one count was recorded for this clone. The rearrangement joins TRBV29-1 to TRBJ1-1; D might be TRBD1 (6 bases). Germline values: CDR1 SQVTM, CDR2 ANQGSEA. The V and J ends lost 4 bases and 4 bases respectively, with 16 bases between them. The CDR3 is made up of 14 amino acids. The CDR3 nucleotides read TGCAGCGTTGTCGGACAGCCCCAGGGCACTGAAGCTTTCTTT. It translates to CSVVGQPQGTEAFF.

The V and J genes are TRBV7-9 and TRBJ2-3; the match to TRBD2 covers 11 bases. The CDR3 runs 15 residues. With 5 bases clipped from V and 3 bases from J, the junction kept 4 bases outside the gene matches. In germline, CDR1 is SEHNR, CDR2 FQNEAQ (reference sequence). CDR3 DNA: TGTGCCAGCAGCCCGACTAGCGGGGTTACAGATACGCAGTATTTT. Protein sequence: CASSPTSGVTDTQYF.

This clone was seen more than once but under ten times. V and J are TRBV6-1 and TRBJ1-5; D is undetermined. CDR1 is MNHNS and CDR2 is SASEGT in the germline V gene. Trimming removed 7 bases at V and 4 bases at J, with 17 bases between. There are 15 residues in the CDR3. The CDR3 DNA is TGTGCCAGCATCGCCACACTGCGGCCAAATCAGCCCCAGCATTTT. Protein: CASIATLRPNQPQHF.

This clone has only a few counts. The chain combines TRBV30 with TRBJ1-5; tentative D call: TRBD1 (6 bases). Per the germline V gene, CDR1 is GTSNPN and CDR2 is SVGIG (reference sequence). The V and J ends lost 5 bases and 1 base respectively, with 21 bases between them. The CDR3 sequence is 17 residues long. The CDR3 here is CAWGQGSGGRSNQPQHF. CDR3 sequence (DNA): TGTGCCTGGGGACAAGGCTCGGGGGGCCGGAGCAATCAGCCCCAGCATTTT.

The rearrangement links TRBV11-2 to TRBJ2-1; no firm D call. CDR1 is SGHAT and CDR2 is FQNNGV in the germline V gene. The length of the CDR3 is 15 residues. V lost 2 bases, J lost 0 bases, and 8 bases lay in between. The CDR3 here is CASSLLWGSYNEQFF. As DNA, the CDR3 is TGTGCCAGCAGCTTACTGTGGGGCTCCTACAATGAGCAGTTCTTC.

This clone was recorded once. The chain employs TRBV10-3 and TRBJ2-3; tentative D call: TRBD1 (5 bases). The V end was cut by 3 bases, the J end by 4 bases, with 8 bases between. CDR1 is ENHRY and CDR2 is SYGVKD in the germline V gene. The CDR3 length is 13 residues. The CDR3 DNA sequence: TGTGCCATCAGTGAAGCCAGGGCAGATACGCAGTATTTT. It translates to CAISEARADTQYF.

The CDR3 DNA reads TGTGCCAGCAGCTTAGCCGCGGGGGCAGACGAGCAGTACTTC. This sequence encodes CASSLAAGADEQYF. V and J are TRBV7-2 and TRBJ2-7; a possible D gene is TRBD2 (7 bases). Germline lookup yields CDR1 SGHTA and CDR2 FQGNSA. This CDR3 is built from 14 residues. The V and J ends lost 0 bases and 5 bases respectively, with 11 bases between them.

This clone has only one observation. The chain recombines TRBV5-1 with TRBJ2-3, with TRBD1 as a possible D gene (5 bases). Germline V CDR1 and CDR2: SGHRS, YFSETQ. The CDR3 is 15 residues long. Trimming pared 1 base from V and 2 bases from J, leaving 11 bases between. The CDR3 region has the DNA TGCGCCAGCAGCTTGAGGGGATCAGCCACAGATACGCAGTATTTT. Encoded protein: CASSLRGSATDTQYF.